This TCR beta chain stems from a study of cytomegalovirus exposure and HLA in healthy donors. Per germline, CDR1 SEHNR and CDR2 FQNEAQ (reference sequence). The CDR3 loop spans 18 amino acids. With 4 bases removed from V and 2 bases from J, the gap between germline ends came to 22 bases. PCR employed 60 Vbeta and 13 Jbeta primers. TCRdb keeps only in-frame clones here, not all; method: immunoSEQ multiplex PCR. The sample includes a few hundred thousand clones, about 80% of them seen just once. The receptor was derived from a girl aged 2 to 9 in good health and CMV-seronegative. The chain links TRBV7-9 to TRBJ2-3; tentative D call: TRBD2 (5 bases). The material sequenced was PBMCs. CDR3 nucleotides: TGTGCCAGCAGCTCTACGAGGACTTTACAAATACCCACAGATACGCAGTATTTT. It is translated as CASSSTRTLQIPTDTQYF.